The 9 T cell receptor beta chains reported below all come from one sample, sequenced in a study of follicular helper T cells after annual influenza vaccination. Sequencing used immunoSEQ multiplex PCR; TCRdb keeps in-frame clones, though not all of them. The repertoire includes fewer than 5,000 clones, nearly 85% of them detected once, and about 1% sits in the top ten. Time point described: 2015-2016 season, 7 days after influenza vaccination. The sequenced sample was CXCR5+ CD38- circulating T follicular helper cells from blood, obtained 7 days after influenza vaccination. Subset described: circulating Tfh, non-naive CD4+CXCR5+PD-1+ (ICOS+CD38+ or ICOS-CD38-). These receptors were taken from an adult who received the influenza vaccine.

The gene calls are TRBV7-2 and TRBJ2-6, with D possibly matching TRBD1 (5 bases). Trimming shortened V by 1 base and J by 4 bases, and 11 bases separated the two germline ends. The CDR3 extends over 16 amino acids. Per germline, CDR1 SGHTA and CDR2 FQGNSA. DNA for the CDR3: TGTGCCAGCAGCTTAGAAATCAGGGCCGGGGCCAACGTCCTGACTTTC. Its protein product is CASSLEIRAGANVLTF.

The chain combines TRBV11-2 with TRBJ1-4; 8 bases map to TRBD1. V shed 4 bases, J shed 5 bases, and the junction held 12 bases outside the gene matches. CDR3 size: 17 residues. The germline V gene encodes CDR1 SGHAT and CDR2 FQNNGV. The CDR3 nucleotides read TGTGCCAGCAGCTCCCTTGCGGAGACAGGGGAAAATGAAAAACTGTTTTTT. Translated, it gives CASSSLAETGENEKLFF.

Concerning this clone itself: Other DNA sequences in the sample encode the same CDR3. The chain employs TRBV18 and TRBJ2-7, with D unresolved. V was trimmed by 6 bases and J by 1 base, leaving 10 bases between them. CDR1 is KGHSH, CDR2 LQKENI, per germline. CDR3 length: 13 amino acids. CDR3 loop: CASSPGSSYEQYF. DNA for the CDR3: TGTGCCAGCTCCCCCGGGTCTTCCTACGAGCAGTACTTC.

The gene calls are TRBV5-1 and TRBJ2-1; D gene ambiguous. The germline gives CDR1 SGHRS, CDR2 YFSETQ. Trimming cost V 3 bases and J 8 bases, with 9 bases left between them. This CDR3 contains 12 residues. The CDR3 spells CASSSQSHEQFF. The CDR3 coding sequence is TGCGCCAGCAGCTCCCAGTCTCATGAGCAGTTCTTC.

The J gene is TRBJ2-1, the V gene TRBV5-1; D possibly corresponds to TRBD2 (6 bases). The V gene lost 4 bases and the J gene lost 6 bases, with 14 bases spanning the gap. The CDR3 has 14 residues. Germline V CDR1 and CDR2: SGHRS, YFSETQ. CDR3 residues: CASSRGGGGNEQFF. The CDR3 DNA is TGCGCCAGCAGCCGTGGGGGAGGTGGCAATGAGCAGTTCTTC.

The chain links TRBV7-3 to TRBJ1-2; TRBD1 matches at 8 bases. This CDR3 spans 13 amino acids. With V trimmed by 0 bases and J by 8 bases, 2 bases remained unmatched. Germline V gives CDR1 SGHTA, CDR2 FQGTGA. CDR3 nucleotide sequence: TGTGCCAGCAGCTTAACCCAGGGGGCGGGCTACACCTTC. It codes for CASSLTQGAGYTF. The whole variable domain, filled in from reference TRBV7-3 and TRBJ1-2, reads GAGVSQTPSNKVTEKGKYVELRCDPISGHTALYWYRQSLGQGPEFLIYFQGTGAADDSGLPNDRFFAVRPEGSVSTLKIQRTERGDSAVYLCASSLTQGAGYTFGSGTRLTVV.

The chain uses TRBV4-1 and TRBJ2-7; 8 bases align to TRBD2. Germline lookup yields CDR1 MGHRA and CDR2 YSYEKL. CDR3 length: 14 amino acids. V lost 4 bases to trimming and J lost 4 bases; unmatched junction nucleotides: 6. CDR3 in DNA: TGCGCCAGCAGCCCGAGGTCGGGGGGGTACGAGCAGTACTTC. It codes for CASSPRSGGYEQYF.

CDR3 in DNA: TGTGCCAGCAGCTTGAGACGGGACAGGGAGGGGGGAGCTTTCTTT. Translating gives CASSLRRDREGGAFF. The V call is TRBV7-2, the J call TRBJ1-1; the match to TRBD1 covers 9 bases. Germline V gives CDR1 SGHTA, CDR2 FQGNSA. The CDR3 extends over 15 amino acids. The junction had 12 bases not matched to a gene; V was cut back by 3 bases and J by 10 bases.

The CDR3 DNA sequence: TGTGCCAGCACGTTCCGGGACAGGGGTAACTATGGCTACACCTTC. It specifies CASTFRDRGNYGYTF. This chain joins TRBV5-6 and TRBJ1-2; TRBD1 aligns across 10 bases. The germline V gene encodes CDR1 SGHDT and CDR2 YYEEEE. This CDR3 region has 15 residues. V gave up 6 bases and J gave up 1 base; unmatched junction bases: 6.